The 16 T cell receptor beta chains listed next were all sequenced from one sample in a study of PD-1 blockade in classical Hodgkin lymphoma (dated by TCRdb to about 2020). The time point label on this specimen signifies: cycle 4 day 1 (C4D1), after 5 to 7 weeks of nivolumab. Relapse after autologous stem cell transplantation had occurred in all trial patients, and cohorts A, B and C were distinguished by prior brentuximab vedotin exposure. A Miltenyi CD4+ T cell isolation kit was used for magnetic negative selection to purify CD4+ T cells from thawed PBMCs. Library preparation employed the immunoSEQ multiplex PCR assay. The table was pulled from immuneACCESS by TCRdb, which kept in-frame rearrangements only. Such tables lose some clones; where checked, under half of the loss comes from unresolved V genes, and the rest has no known cause. This sample holds fewer than 14,000 clones; roughly 74% were observed only once. The biggest ten clones account for 3% to 3.5% of the sample.

Sequences were derived from CD4+ T cells from blood, sampled before the fourth cycle of nivolumab. These receptors came from a human donor with classical Hodgkin lymphoma.

The chain carries TRBV2 and TRBJ2-3; TRBD2 matches at 9 bases. CDR3 size: 14 residues. In germline, CDR1 is SNHLY, CDR2 FYNNEI. V gave up 4 bases and J gave up 6 bases; unmatched junction bases: 5. The CDR3 spells CASSGREGQDTQYF. The DNA for the CDR3 is TGTGCCAGCAGTGGGCGGGAGGGGCAGGATACGCAGTATTTT. The variable domain in full, completed from reference TRBV2 and TRBJ2-3, reads EPEVTQTPSHQVTQMGQEVILRCVPISNHLYFYWYRQILGQKVEFLVSFYNNEISEKSEIFDDQFSVERPDGSNFTLKIRSTKLEDSAMYFCASSGREGQDTQYFGPGTRLTVL.

The chain is built from TRBV6-1 and TRBJ2-7, with 8 bases aligning to TRBD1. The CDR3 is 15 residues long. V trimming: 6 bases; J trimming: 3 bases; junction bases outside the gene matches: 10. Germline loops: CDR1 MNHNS, CDR2 SASEGT. CDR3 sequence reads: CASSPPGQVLYEQYF. In DNA form, the CDR3 reads TGTGCCAGCAGCCCACCGGGACAGGTACTCTACGAGCAGTACTTC.

V gene TRBV2 combines with J gene TRBJ1-1; the D gene is possibly TRBD1 (5 bases). The CDR3 is made up of 15 amino acids. CDR1 SNHLY and CDR2 FYNNEI come from the germline V gene. V was trimmed by 4 bases and J by 4 bases, leaving 16 bases between them. CDR3 sequence reads: CASSATRVGGTEAFF. CDR3 DNA: TGTGCCAGCAGTGCGACGCGGGTCGGGGGCACTGAAGCTTTCTTT.

The J gene is TRBJ1-3, the V gene TRBV28; no clear D. This CDR3 region has 11 residues. CDR1 and CDR2 (germline): MDHEN, SYDVKM. Trimming took off 5 bases at V and 4 bases at J, with 3 bases between the two ends. Written as DNA, the CDR3 is TGTGCCAGCAGTCTAGGAAACACCATATATTTT. Protein sequence: CASSLGNTIYF.

The chain recombines TRBV10-1 with TRBJ2-7; no clear D gene. This CDR3 spans 10 amino acids. Germline lookup yields CDR1 WNHNN and CDR2 SYGVQD (reference sequence). The CDR3 region has the DNA TGCGTCTGCACTCCTTACGAGCAGTACTTC. This sequence encodes CVCTPYEQYF.

V gene TRBV4-2 combines with J gene TRBJ2-4; D possibly corresponds to TRBD1 (6 bases). V shed 4 bases and J shed 2 bases, with 12 bases lying between them. In germline, CDR1 is LGHNA, CDR2 YNFKEQ. The CDR3 contains 15 residues. As DNA, the CDR3 is TGTGCCAGCAGCCTTACGACAGGCCCCAAAAACATTCAGTACTTC. Residues: CASSLTTGPKNIQYF.

The gene calls are TRBV7-9 and TRBJ1-3; perhaps TRBD1 as D (6 bases). The CDR3 covers 14 residues. Germline lookup yields CDR1 SEHNR and CDR2 FQNEAQ (reference sequence). Trimming removed 6 bases at V and 0 bases at J, with 9 bases between. The CDR3 loop is CASRPTGSGNTIYF. CDR3 in DNA: TGTGCCAGCAGACCGACAGGCTCTGGAAACACCATATATTTT.

The chain employs TRBV2 and TRBJ1-1; D is unclear. This CDR3 is built from 16 residues. V was clipped by 6 bases and J by 1 base, with 18 bases between them. Germline assignment: CDR1 SNHLY and CDR2 FYNNEI. Here the CDR3 DNA reads TGTGCCAGCAGGAAAGTCGGTCAAGGGAAGAACACTGAAGCTTTCTTT. As protein: CASRKVGQGKNTEAFF.

This chain joins TRBV6-5 and TRBJ1-1; TRBD1 matches at 10 bases. The CDR3 consists of 15 residues. Germline CDR1 is MNHEY and CDR2 is SVGAGI. J lost 8 bases, V lost 0 bases, and 6 bases had no gene match. CDR3 in DNA: TGTGCCAGCAGTTACTCGGGGACAGGGGAGGCGGAAGCTTTCTTT. Translation: CASSYSGTGEAEAFF.

This clone was seen more than once but under ten times. The chain joins TRBV18 to TRBJ1-1; D is possibly TRBD1 (6 bases). CDR1 KGHSH and CDR2 LQKENI come from the germline V gene. V gave up 3 bases and J gave up 0 bases, with 11 bases separating them. The CDR3 is 15 residues long. The CDR3, as DNA: TGTGCCAGCTCACCCGGACAGAGAATGAACACTGAAGCTTTCTTT. Its translation is CASSPGQRMNTEAFF. The entire variable domain, with the rest obtained from reference TRBV18 and TRBJ1-1, is as follows: NAGVMQNPRHLVRRRGQEARLRCSPMKGHSHVYWYRQLPEEGLKFMVYLQKENIIDESGMPKERFSAEFPKEGPSILRIQQVVRGDSAAYFCASSPGQRMNTEAFFGQGTRLTVV.

The chain uses TRBV29-1 and TRBJ2-5; maybe TRBD2 (5 bases). Germline assignment: CDR1 SQVTM and CDR2 ANQGSEA. V lost 4 bases and J 2 bases, leaving 8 bases between the germline ends. The CDR3 consists of 12 residues. CDR3 sequence reads: CSVGTYQETQYF. CDR3 nucleotide sequence: TGCAGCGTTGGGACTTATCAAGAGACCCAGTACTTC.

This clone was detected a few times. The chain employs TRBV29-1 and TRBJ1-1; a possible D gene is TRBD1 (5 bases). The CDR3 consists of 13 residues. Trimming took 7 bases from V and 1 from J, leaving 13 bases between them. Germline CDR1 and CDR2: SQVTM and ANQGSEA. CDR3 in DNA: TGCAGCGCCCAGGAAGGGACGAACACTGAAGCTTTCTTT. Its protein product is CSAQEGTNTEAFF.

This chain uses TRBV2 with TRBJ2-1; 8 bases map to TRBD2. The V gene's germline CDR1 is SNHLY and CDR2 FYNNEI. J gave up 12 bases and V 4 bases, and 5 bases lay outside the gene matches. This CDR3 spans 12 amino acids. CDR3 protein: CASSGREGRQFF. CDR3 sequence (DNA): TGTGCCAGCAGTGGTCGGGAGGGCCGGCAGTTCTTC.

The chain couples TRBV5-1 to TRBJ2-5; 16 bases are shared with TRBD2. The end of the DNA fits TRBJ2-7 better, so the J call may be wrong. CDR1 and CDR2 from the germline V gene are SGHRS and YFSETQ. CDR3 length: 16 residues. The CDR3 sequence: CASVPGTSGRAYEQYF. The CDR3 bases are TGCGCCAGCGTCCCCGGGACTAGCGGGAGGGCCTACGAGCAGTACTTC.

V usage is TRBV25-1 and J usage is TRBJ1-1; D remains ambiguous. Looked up from germline, CDR1 is MGHDK and CDR2 is SYGVNS. Trimming took 7 bases from V and 6 from J, leaving 15 bases between them. This CDR3 is built from 13 residues. CDR3 in amino acids: CASTSMGISEAFF. The CDR3, as DNA: TGTGCCAGCACTTCAATGGGGATTTCTGAAGCTTTCTTT.

The V gene is TRBV7-9, the J gene TRBJ2-3; 7 nucleotides line up with TRBD1. Germline V gene lookup returns CDR1 SEHNR and CDR2 FQNEAQ (reference sequence). The CDR3 contains 16 residues. Trimming took 3 bases from V and 2 from J; bases not matched to a gene: 8. CDR3 amino acids: CASSFGTGAVTDTQYF. DNA of the CDR3: TGTGCCAGCAGCTTTGGAACAGGGGCCGTCACAGATACGCAGTATTTT.